This TCR beta chain is drawn from a study of human thymus T cells. V was cut by 3 bases and J by 5 bases, with 11 bases left in between. The germline gives CDR1 MDHEN, CDR2 SYDVKM. The CDR3 has 14 amino acids. Regarding the study as a whole: Among thymic and blood repertoires, usage of V and J genes appeared biased.

Only in-frame clones appear in the TCRdb table, and some are missing; sequencing was by immunoSEQ multiplex PCR. The sample has more than 70,000 clones, roughly 96% seen once. Notes on this clone: Its cognate antigen is unknown.

Corrective heart surgery yielded the resections from which the thymus tissue came. Sequencing used thymus tissue. This chain connects TRBV28 to TRBJ1-5, with a tentative D call TRBD1 (6 bases). The TCR sequence derives from a boy younger than two with a congenital heart defect but otherwise immunologically healthy. CDR3 DNA sequence: TGTGCCAGCAGTTTGATCGGGGGGCATCAGCCCCAGCATTTT. As protein: CASSLIGGHQPQHF.